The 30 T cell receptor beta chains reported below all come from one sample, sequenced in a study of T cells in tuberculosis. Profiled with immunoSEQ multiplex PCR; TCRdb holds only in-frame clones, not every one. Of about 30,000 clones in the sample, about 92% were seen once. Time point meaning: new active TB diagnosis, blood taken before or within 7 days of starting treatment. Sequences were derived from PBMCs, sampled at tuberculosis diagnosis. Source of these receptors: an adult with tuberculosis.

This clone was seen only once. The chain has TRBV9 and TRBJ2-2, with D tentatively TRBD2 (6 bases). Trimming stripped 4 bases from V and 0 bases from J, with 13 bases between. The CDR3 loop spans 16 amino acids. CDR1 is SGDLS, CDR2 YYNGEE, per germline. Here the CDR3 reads CASSPGTRANTGELFF. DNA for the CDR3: TGTGCCAGCAGCCCAGGGACTCGCGCGAACACCGGGGAGCTGTTTTTT.

The CDR3 here is CASSSRKGVNTEAFF. Here the CDR3 DNA reads TGTGCCAGCAGCTCTAGGAAAGGGGTGAACACTGAAGCTTTCTTT. The chain links TRBV9 to TRBJ1-1; a possible D gene is TRBD1 (5 bases). This CDR3 has 15 residues. Trimming pared 4 bases from V and 0 bases from J, leaving 13 bases between. CDR1 SGDLS and CDR2 YYNGEE come from the germline V gene.

The CDR3 bases are TGTGCCAGCAGCCCCGACAGCCACTATGGCTACACCTTC. It yields the protein CASSPDSHYGYTF. This sequence joins TRBV6-6 and TRBJ1-2; maybe TRBD1 (5 bases). Trimming removed 6 bases at V and 3 bases at J, with 11 bases between. The germline V gene has CDR1 MNHNY and CDR2 SVGAGI (reference sequence). CDR3 length: 13 residues.

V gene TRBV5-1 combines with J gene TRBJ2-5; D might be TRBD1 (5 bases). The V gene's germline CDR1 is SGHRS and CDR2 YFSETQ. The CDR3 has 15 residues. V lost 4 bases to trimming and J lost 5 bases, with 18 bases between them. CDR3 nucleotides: TGCGCCAGCAGCCCCCAGGGTGCGGTTCAGGAGACCCAGTACTTC. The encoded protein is CASSPQGAVQETQYF.

The CDR3 coding sequence is TGTGCCAGCAGTTCACCCGGGACAGGGGGCGGGGAGCTGTTTTTT. Protein: CASSSPGTGGGELFF. V is TRBV28 and J is TRBJ2-2; 11 positions match TRBD1. The CDR3 is 15 residues long. The ends lost 4 bases at V and 7 bases at J; junction bases unmatched: 5. The germline V gene has CDR1 MDHEN and CDR2 SYDVKM. Drawing the rest from reference TRBV28 and TRBJ2-2, the complete variable domain is DVKVTQSSRYLVKRTGEKVFLECVQDMDHENMFWYRQDPGLGLRLIYFSYDVKMKEKGDIPEGYSVSREKKERFSLILESASTNQTSMYLCASSSPGTGGGELFFGEGSRLTVL.

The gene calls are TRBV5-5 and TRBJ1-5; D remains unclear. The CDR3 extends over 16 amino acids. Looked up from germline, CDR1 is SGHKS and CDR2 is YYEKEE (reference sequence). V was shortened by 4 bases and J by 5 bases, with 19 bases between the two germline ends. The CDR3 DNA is TGTGCCAGCAGCGACCGGGATGTCGGAGAGTATCAGCCCCAGCATTTT. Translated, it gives CASSDRDVGEYQPQHF.

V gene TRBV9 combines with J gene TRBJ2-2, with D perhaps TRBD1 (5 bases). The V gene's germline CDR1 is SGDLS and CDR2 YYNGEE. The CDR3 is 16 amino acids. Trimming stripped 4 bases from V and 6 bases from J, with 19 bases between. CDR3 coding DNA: TGTGCCAGCAGCAGCCTACTCGACAGCCCTCCCGGGGAGCTGTTTTTT. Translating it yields CASSSLLDSPPGELFF.

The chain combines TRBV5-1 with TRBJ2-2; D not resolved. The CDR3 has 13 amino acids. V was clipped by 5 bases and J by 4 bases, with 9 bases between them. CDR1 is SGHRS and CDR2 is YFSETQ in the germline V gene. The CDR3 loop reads CASSPSLTGELFF. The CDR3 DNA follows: TGCGCCAGCAGTCCTAGTCTCACCGGGGAGCTGTTTTTT.

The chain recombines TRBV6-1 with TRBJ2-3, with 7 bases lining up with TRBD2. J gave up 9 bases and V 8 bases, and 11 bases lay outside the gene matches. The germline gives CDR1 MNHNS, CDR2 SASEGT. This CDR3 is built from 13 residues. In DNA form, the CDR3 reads TGTGCCAGCCTGGGGACTACCACCTCGACGCAGTATTTT. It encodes CASLGTTTSTQYF.

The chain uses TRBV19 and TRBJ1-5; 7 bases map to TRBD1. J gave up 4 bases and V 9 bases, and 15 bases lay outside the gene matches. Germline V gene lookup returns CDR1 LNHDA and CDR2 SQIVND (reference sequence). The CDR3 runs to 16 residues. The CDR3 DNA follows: TGTGCCAGCCGATTCGAGGAGACAGGGCGGAATCAGCCCCAGCATTTT. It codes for CASRFEETGRNQPQHF.

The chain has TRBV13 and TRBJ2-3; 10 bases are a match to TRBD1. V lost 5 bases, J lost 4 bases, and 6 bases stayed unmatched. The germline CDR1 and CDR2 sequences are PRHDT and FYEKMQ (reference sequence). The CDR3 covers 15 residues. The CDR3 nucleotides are TGTGCCAGCAGCCCGGGACAGGGGAGGTCAGATACGCAGTATTTT. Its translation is CASSPGQGRSDTQYF. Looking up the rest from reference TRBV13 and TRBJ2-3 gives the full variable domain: AAGVIQSPRHLIKEKRETATLKCYPIPRHDTVYWYQQGPGQDPQFLISFYEKMQSDKGSIPDRFSAQQFSDYHSELNMSSLELGDSALYFCASSPGQGRSDTQYFGPGTRLTVL.

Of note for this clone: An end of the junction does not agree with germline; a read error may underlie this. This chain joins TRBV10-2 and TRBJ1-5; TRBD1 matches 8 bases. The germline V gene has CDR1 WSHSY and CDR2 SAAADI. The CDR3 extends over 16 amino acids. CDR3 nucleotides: TGCGCCAGCAGTAAGTCAAACAGGGGGAGCAATCAGCCCCAGCATTTT. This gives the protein CASSKSNRGSNQPQHF.

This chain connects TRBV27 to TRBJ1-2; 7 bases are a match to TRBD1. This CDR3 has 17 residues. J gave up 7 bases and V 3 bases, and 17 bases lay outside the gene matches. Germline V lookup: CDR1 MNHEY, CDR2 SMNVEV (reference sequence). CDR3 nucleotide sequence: TGTGCCAGCAGTTTTACCCAACCAGGGGGGATGGTGAGTGGCTACACCTTC. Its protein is CASSFTQPGGMVSGYTF.

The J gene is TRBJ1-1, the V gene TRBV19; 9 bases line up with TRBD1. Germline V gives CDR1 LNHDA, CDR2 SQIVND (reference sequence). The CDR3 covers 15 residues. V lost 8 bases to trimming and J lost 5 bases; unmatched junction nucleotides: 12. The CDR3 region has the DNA TGTGCCAGTCAGGACAGGGGCAAGGTTAGTACTGAAGCTTTCTTT. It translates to CASQDRGKVSTEAFF.

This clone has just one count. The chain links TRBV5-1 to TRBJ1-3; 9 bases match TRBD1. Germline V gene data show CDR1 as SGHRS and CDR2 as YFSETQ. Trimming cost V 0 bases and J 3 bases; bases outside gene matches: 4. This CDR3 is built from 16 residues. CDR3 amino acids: CASSLGGQGYGNTIYF. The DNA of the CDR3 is TGCGCCAGCAGCTTGGGGGGACAGGGTTATGGAAACACCATATATTTT.

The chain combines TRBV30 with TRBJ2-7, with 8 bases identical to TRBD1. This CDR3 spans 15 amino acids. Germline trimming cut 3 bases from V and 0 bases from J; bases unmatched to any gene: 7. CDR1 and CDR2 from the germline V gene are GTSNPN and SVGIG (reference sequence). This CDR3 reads CAWRQGQGSSYEQYF. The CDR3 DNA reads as TGTGCCTGGAGACAAGGACAGGGAAGCTCCTACGAGCAGTACTTC. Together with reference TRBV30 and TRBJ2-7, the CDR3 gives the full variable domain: SQTIHQWPATLVQPVGSPLSLECTVEGTSNPNLYWYRQAAGRGLQLLFYSVGIGQISSEVPQNLSASRPQDRQFILSSKKLLLSDSGFYLCAWRQGQGSSYEQYFGPGTRLTVT.

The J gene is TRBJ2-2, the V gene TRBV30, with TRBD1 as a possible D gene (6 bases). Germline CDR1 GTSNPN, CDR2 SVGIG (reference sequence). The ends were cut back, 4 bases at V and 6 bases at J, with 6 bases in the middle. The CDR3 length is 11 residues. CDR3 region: CAWKGAGELFF. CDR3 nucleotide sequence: TGTGCCTGGAAGGGGGCCGGGGAGCTGTTTTTT.

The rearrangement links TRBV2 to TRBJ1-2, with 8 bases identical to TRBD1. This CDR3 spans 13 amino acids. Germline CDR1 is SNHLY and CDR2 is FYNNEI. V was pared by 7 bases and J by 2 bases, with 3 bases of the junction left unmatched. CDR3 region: CASTRQGNYGYTF. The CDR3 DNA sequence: TGTGCCAGCACCCGACAGGGGAACTATGGCTACACCTTC.

CDR3 nucleotides: TGTGCCAGCAGTTGGACAGGGGGCGGCGAGCAGTACTTC. Protein sequence: CASSWTGGGEQYF. V usage is TRBV6-5 and J usage is TRBJ2-7, with TRBD1 identical over 11 bases. Looked up from germline, CDR1 is MNHEY and CDR2 is SVGAGI. The CDR3 has 13 residues. V trimming: 4 bases; J trimming: 6 bases; junction bases outside the gene matches: 2.

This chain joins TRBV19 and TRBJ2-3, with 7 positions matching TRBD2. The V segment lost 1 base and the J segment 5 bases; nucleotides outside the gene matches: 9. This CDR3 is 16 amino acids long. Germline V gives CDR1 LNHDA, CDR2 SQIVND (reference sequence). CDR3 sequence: CASSIVGGGEQDTQYF. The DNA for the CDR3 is TGTGCCAGTAGTATAGTTGGGGGAGGGGAGCAAGATACGCAGTATTTT.

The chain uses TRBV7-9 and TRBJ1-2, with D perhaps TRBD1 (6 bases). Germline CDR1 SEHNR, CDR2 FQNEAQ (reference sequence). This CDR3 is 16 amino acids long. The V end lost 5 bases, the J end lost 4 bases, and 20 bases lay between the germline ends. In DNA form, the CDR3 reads TGTGCCAGCAGCCTAGGGATGGGACAAACAAGCTATGGCTACACCTTC. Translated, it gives CASSLGMGQTSYGYTF.

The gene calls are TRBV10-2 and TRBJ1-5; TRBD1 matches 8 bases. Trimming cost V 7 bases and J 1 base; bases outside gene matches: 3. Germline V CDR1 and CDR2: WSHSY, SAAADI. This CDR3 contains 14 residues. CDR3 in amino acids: CASKTGESNQPQHF. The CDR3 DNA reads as TGCGCCAGCAAGACAGGGGAAAGCAATCAGCCCCAGCATTTT.

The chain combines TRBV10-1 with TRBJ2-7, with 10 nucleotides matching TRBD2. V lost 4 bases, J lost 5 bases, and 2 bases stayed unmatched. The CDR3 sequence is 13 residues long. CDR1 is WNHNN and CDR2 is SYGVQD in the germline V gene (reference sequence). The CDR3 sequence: CASSGGLADEQYF. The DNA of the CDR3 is TGCGCCAGCAGTGGTGGACTAGCGGACGAGCAGTACTTC.

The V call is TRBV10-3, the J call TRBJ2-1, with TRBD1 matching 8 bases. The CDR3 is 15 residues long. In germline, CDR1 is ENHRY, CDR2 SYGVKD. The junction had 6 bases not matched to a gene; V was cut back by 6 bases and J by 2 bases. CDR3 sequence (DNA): TGTGCCATCAGCCCGGGACAGGAAACCTACAATGAGCAGTTCTTC. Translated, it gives CAISPGQETYNEQFF.

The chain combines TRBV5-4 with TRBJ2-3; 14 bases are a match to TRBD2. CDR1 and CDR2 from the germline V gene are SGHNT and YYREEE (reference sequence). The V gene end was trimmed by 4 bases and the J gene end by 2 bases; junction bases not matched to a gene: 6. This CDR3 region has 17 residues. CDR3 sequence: CASSRLAGGPNTDTQYF. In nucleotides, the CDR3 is TGTGCCAGCAGCCGACTAGCGGGAGGGCCGAACACAGATACGCAGTATTTT. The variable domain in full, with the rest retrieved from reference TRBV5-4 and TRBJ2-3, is ETGVTQSPTHLIKTRGQQVTLRCSSQSGHNTVSWYQQALGQGPQFIFQYYREEENGRGNFPPRFSGLQFPNYSSELNVNALELDDSALYLCASSRLAGGPNTDTQYFGPGTRLTVL.

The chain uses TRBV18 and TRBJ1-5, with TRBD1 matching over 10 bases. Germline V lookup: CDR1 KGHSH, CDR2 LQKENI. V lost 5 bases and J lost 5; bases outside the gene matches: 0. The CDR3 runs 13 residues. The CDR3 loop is CASSGQGDQPQHF. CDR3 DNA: TGTGCCAGCTCAGGACAGGGGGATCAGCCCCAGCATTTT.

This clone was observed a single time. The CDR3 nucleotides read TGCGCCAGCAGCTTACCCGGAGGGAACACCGGGGAGCTGTTTTTT. It is translated as CASSLPGGNTGELFF. The genes are TRBV5-1 and TRBJ2-2; tentatively, D is TRBD2 (5 bases). Trimming pared 2 bases from V and 1 base from J, leaving 9 bases between. The CDR3 has 15 amino acids. Germline-derived CDR1 and CDR2 are SGHRS and YFSETQ.

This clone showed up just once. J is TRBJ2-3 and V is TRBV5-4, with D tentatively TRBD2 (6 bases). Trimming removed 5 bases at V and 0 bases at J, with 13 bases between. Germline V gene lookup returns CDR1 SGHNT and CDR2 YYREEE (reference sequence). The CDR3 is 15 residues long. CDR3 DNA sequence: TGTGCCAGCAGACGTAGCGGAACTAGCACAGATACGCAGTATTTT. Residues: CASRRSGTSTDTQYF.

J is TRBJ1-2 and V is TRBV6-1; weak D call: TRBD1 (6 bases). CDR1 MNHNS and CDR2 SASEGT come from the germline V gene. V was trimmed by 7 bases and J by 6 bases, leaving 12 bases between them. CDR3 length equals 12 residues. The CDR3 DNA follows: TGTGCCAGCAAGTCAGGGGTCGATGGCTACACCTTC. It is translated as CASKSGVDGYTF.

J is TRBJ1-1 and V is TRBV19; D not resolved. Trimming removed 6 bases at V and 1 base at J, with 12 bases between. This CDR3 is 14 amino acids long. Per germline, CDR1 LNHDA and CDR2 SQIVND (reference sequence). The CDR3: CASRFLAGNTEAFF. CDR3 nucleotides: TGTGCCAGTAGGTTTCTTGCGGGGAACACTGAAGCTTTCTTT.